This T cell receptor (beta chain) originates from a study of response to subunit inactivated influenza vaccine. In this sample, this clonotype turned up a few times. Its antigen is as yet unknown. Study results and caveats: The authors suggested that every seasonal influenza vaccination recruits few new T cells.

This CDR3 spans 13 amino acids. Trimming at V came to 10 bases and at J to 3 bases, leaving 9 bases not matched to a gene. CDR1 and CDR2 from the germline V gene are MDHEN and SYDVKM. Each CDR3 protein is one row after TCRdb ran MiXCR on the RT-PCR reads. Among over 450,000 distinct CDR3 sequences listed, 10% to 15% were seen once. This chain uses TRBV28 with TRBJ2-7, with 7 bases matching TRBD1. The clonotype comes from a man aged 50 or older who received an inactivated influenza vaccine. The sample was PBMCs from blood, taken more than 35 days after vaccination. The CDR3 loop is CATRGQLNYEQYF. The CDR3 DNA follows: TGTGCCACCCGGGGACAGTTAAACTACGAGCAGTACTTC.